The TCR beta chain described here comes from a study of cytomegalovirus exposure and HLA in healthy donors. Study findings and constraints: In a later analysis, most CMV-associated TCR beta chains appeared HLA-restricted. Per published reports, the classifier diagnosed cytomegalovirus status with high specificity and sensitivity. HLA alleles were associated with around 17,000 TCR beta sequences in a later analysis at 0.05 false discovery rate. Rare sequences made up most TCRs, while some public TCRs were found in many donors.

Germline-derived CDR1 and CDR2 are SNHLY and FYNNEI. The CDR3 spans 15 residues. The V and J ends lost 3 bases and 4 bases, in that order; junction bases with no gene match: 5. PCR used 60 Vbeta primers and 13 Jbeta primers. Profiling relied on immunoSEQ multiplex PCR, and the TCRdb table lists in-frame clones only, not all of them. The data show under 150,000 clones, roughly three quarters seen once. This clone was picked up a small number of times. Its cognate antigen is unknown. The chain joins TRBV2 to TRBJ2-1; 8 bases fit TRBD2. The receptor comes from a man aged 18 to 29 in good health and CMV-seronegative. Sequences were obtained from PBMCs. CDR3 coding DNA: TGTGCCAGCAGTGATGATAGCGGGGCTTACAATGAGCAGTTCTTC. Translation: CASSDDSGAYNEQFF.